The rows below give T cell receptor beta chains drawn from one sample of a study of Ad26.COV2.S vaccination and SARS-CoV-2 variants. Sequenced by immunoSEQ multiplex PCR; TCRdb stores in-frame clones only, minus some. The repertoire holds just over 350,000 clones, with about 85% as singletons. Sequencing was performed on peripheral blood, taken in a trial of Ad26.COV2.S vaccine versus placebo. These TCRs come from a person aged 18 to 65 who received the Ad26.COV2.S COVID-19 vaccine or a placebo. Each CDR3 is given with its conserved first and last residue. The D gene is left open where the match is weak. A row's size may be missing; if present it is once, few, many or a size class.

>TRBJ2-2|TRBV7-9|TRBD1|19|NA
TGTGCCAGCAGCTCTCCAAGGACAGGGGGCAATAGGAACACCGGGGAGCTGTTTTTT
CASSSPRTGGNRNTGELFF
>TRBJ1-6|TRBV4-3|NA|15|NA
TGCGCCAGCAGCCAACAGGGCGCCATTAATTCACCCCTCCACTTT
CASSQQGAINSPLHF
>TRBJ1-3|TRBV18|NA|14|once
TGTGCCAGCTCACCAGGTAGTGCTGGAAACACCATATATTTT
CASSPGSAGNTIYF
>TRBJ2-5|TRBV5-1|TRBD2|15|NA
TGCGCCAGCAGCACCGCTAGCGGGGGCCAAGAGACCCAGTACTTC
CASSTASGGQETQYF
>TRBJ2-3|TRBV29-1|NA|13|few
TGCAGCGTTCTGCAAAGCGGCATCGATACGCAGTATTTT
CSVLQSGIDTQYF
>TRBJ2-7|TRBV3-1/TRBV3-2|TRBD2|16|NA
TGTGCCAGCAGCCGTCCCCTCGTAGCGGGAGAAGGAGAGCAGTACTTC
CASSRPLVAGEGEQYF
>TRBJ2-1|TRBV12-3/TRBV12-4|TRBD1|13|NA
TGTGCCAGCAGGGCGGACAGGGAGAATGAGCAGTTCTTC
CASRADRENEQFF
>TRBJ2-2|TRBV11-3|NA|16|NA
TGTGCCAGCAGCTTAGACGTGGGGACGAACACCGGGGAGCTGTTTTTT
CASSLDVGTNTGELFF
>TRBJ2-3|TRBV24-1|TRBD2|14|once
TGTGCCACCAGTGCTAGCGGGGGTCCAGATACGCAGTATTTT
CATSASGGPDTQYF
>TRBJ1-2|TRBV5-1|NA|15|NA
TGCGCCAGCAGCCCCCGGGGCCCGTTTTCAGGTGGCTACACCTTC
CASSPRGPFSGGYTF
>TRBJ2-5|TRBV12-5|NA|13|NA
TGTGCTAGCGCCCGGGTGTGGTGGGAGACCCAGTACTTC
CASARVWWETQYF
>TRBJ1-6|TRBV6-1|NA|18|NA
TGTGCCAGCAGTGACAAGACAGGAGGAAGCTCCTATAATTCACCCCTCCACTTT
CASSDKTGGSSYNSPLHF
>TRBJ2-7|TRBV5-1|NA|13|NA
TGCGCCAGCAGCTACGGGACATCCTACGAGCAGTACTTC
CASSYGTSYEQYF
>TRBJ1-5|TRBV4-1|NA|17|NA
TGCGCCAGCAGCCAAGTTTTTTTGGGCAGGGAGGGCCAGCCCCAGCATTTT
CASSQVFLGREGQPQHF